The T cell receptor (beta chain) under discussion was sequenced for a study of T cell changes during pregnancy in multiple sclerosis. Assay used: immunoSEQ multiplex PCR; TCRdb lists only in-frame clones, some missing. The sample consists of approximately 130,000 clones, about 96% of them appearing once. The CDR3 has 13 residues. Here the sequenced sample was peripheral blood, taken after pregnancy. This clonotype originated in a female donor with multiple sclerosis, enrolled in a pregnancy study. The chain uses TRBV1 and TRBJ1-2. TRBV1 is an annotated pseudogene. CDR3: CTSSQGTGGGYTF. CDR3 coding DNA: TGCACCAGCAGCCAAGGGACGGGGGGGGGCTACACCTTC.